A selection of T cell receptor beta chains follows, all from one sample in a study of T-cell reconstitution after alpha-beta-depleted transplantation in children. From the PCR reads, TCRdb called clonotypes with MiXCR, one entry per CDR3 protein. The sample contains about 470,000 distinct CDR3 sequences, around two fifths of which appear only once. Sequenced here: PBMCs, sampled before TCRalphabeta/CD19-depleted stem cell transplant. The receptors shown here come from a girl aged 2 to 9 with aplastic anemia, due to receive a stem cell transplant. Each CDR3 is given with its conserved first and last residue. D genes are given only for firm matches. Only part of the rows carry a size: once, few, many, or a class if the clone is expanded.

.	TRBJ2-5	many	TRBV6-1	CASRGARGETQYF	TGTGCCAGTAGGGGGGCCCGAGGAGAGACCCAGTACTTC
.	TRBJ1-4	many	TRBV20-1	CSARDLQVANEKLFF	TGCAGTGCTAGAGACCTACAGGTTGCTAATGAAAAACTGTTTTTT
.	TRBJ2-3	.	TRBV15	CATSRERGGGLADTQYF	TGTGCCACCAGCAGAGAGAGAGGGGGAGGGCTCGCAGATACGCAGTATTTT
.	TRBJ1-6	.	TRBV20-1	CSAAGRVDSPLHF	TGCAGTGCTGCTGGACGGGTGGATTCACCCCTCCACTTT
.	TRBJ1-1	.	TRBV7-8	CASSRQVNTEAFF	TGTGCTAGCAGCAGACAGGTGAACACTGAAGCTTTCTTT
TRBD1	TRBJ1-2	few	TRBV20-1	CSARVQGAHGYTF	TGCAGTGCTAGAGTACAGGGGGCGCACGGCTACACCTTC
TRBD2	TRBJ2-3	few	TRBV5-1	CASSLFAGASTDTQYF	TGCGCCAGCAGCTTATTCGCGGGAGCTAGCACAGATACGCAGTATTTT
TRBD1	TRBJ2-1	.	TRBV7-9	CASSYLDRGETYNEQFF	TGTGCCAGCAGCTATCTGGACAGGGGCGAGACCTACAATGAGCAGTTCTTC
.	TRBJ2-2	.	TRBV20-1	CSARAINGGTGELFF	TGCAGTGCTAGAGCTATTAACGGGGGTACCGGGGAGCTGTTTTTT
TRBD2	TRBJ2-7	.	TRBV6-5	CASSYSDGTRLSNEQYF	TGTGCCAGCAGTTACTCCGACGGGACTAGGCTTAGCAACGAGCAGTACTTC
TRBD2	TRBJ2-2	.	TRBV6-1	CASSRIPRLAGSTGELFF	TGTGCCAGCAGCCGCATCCCCCGACTAGCGGGTAGCACCGGGGAGCTGTTTTTT
TRBD2	TRBJ2-5	few	TRBV12-3/TRBV12-4	CASRDSLKRGIQETQYF	TGTGCCAGCAGGGACTCCCTTAAGCGGGGGATACAAGAGACCCAGTACTTC
.	TRBJ2-1	.	TRBV7-3	CASSLDPGGADEQFF	TGTGCCAGCAGCCTGGACCCTGGTGGGGCCGATGAGCAGTTCTTC
TRBD1	TRBJ2-2	.	TRBV5-1	CASGTMIGTGRWTGELFF	TGCGCCAGCGGCACAATGATCGGGACAGGACGATGGACCGGGGAGCTGTTTTTT
TRBD1	TRBJ2-3	many	TRBV20-1	CSASDTGAYTQYF	TGCAGTGCTAGCGACACAGGGGCGTATACGCAGTATTTT
.	TRBJ1-5	few	TRBV7-2	CASSLYRANQPQHF	TGTGCCAGCAGCTTATACAGAGCCAATCAGCCCCAGCATTTT
.	TRBJ2-3	once	TRBV20-1	CSAREEGPRSDWDTQYF	TGCAGTGCTAGAGAAGAAGGTCCTCGCTCCGACTGGGATACGCAGTATTTT
.	TRBJ2-3	many	TRBV20-1	CSGNLITSTDTQYF	TGCAGTGGCAATCTTATTACTAGCACAGATACGCAGTATTTT
TRBD2	TRBJ2-1	.	TRBV9	CASSETVAGGIYNEQFF	TGTGCCAGCAGCGAGACGGTAGCGGGGGGTATTTACAATGAGCAGTTCTTC
.	TRBJ1-3	.	TRBV5-1	CASRNGQGWFSGNTIYF	TGCGCCAGCAGAAATGGGCAGGGATGGTTCTCTGGAAACACCATATATTTT
TRBD2	TRBJ2-5	.	TRBV7-8	CASGGGPQETQYF	TGTGCCAGCGGGGGGGGACCTCAAGAGACCCAGTACTTC
TRBD1	TRBJ1-5	.	TRBV20-1	CSAPDRQSNQPQHF	TGCAGTGCCCCGGACAGGCAAAGCAATCAGCCCCAGCATTTT
.	TRBJ2-4	.	TRBV5-1	CASRQLPQGTSMVDIQYF	TGCGCCAGCAGACAGTTACCACAGGGTACTAGCATGGTGGACATTCAGTACTTC
TRBD2	TRBJ2-2	.	TRBV4-2	CASSRDMGGRVTGELFF	TGTGCCAGCAGCCGCGATATGGGCGGGAGAGTCACCGGGGAGCTGTTTTTT
TRBD1	TRBJ2-2	many	TRBV7-9	CASSLAGGDTGELFF	TGTGCCAGCAGCTTAGCAGGGGGCGACACCGGGGAGCTGTTTTTT
TRBD1	TRBJ1-2	.	TRBV29-1	CSVATGNYGYTF	TGCAGCGTGGCGACAGGGAACTATGGCTACACCTTC
.	TRBJ2-3	many	TRBV10-3	CAISEVANTQYF	TGTGCCATCAGTGAGGTCGCAAATACGCAGTATTTT
.	TRBJ2-5	few	TRBV29-1	CSVPEGLQETQYF	TGCAGCGTTCCTGAGGGGCTTCAAGAGACCCAGTACTTC
.	TRBJ2-1	many	TRBV7-2	CASSLLAYNEQFF	TGTGCCAGCAGCCTCCTAGCTTACAATGAGCAGTTCTTC
TRBD1	TRBJ1-2	once	TRBV20-1	CSAFPDRAGYGYTF	TGCAGTGCCTTTCCGGACAGGGCGGGCTATGGCTACACCTTC
TRBD1	TRBJ2-7	.	TRBV5-1	CASSTRTGAGEQYF	TGCGCCAGCAGCACCCGGACAGGGGCGGGGGAGCAGTACTTC
.	TRBJ2-1	.	TRBV30	CAWSATRQFF	TGTGCCTGGAGTGCAACCAGGCAGTTCTTC
.	TRBJ1-1	.	TRBV29-1	CSVSRPTEAFF	TGCAGCGTTTCCCGGCCCACTGAAGCTTTCTTT
.	TRBJ2-5	.	TRBV7-2	CASSLRNEETQYF	TGTGCCAGCAGCTTACGGAATGAAGAGACCCAGTACTTC
.	TRBJ2-1	.	TRBV29-1	CSGVPLSSYNEQFF	TGCAGCGGGGTGCCTCTCAGCTCCTACAATGAGCAGTTCTTC
TRBD2	TRBJ2-1	.	TRBV5-8	CASSRSGGAGDEQFF	TGTGCCAGCAGCCGTAGCGGGGGGGCCGGGGATGAGCAGTTCTTC
.	TRBJ2-2	many	TRBV9	CASSSRDTGELFF	TGTGCCAGCAGCTCTAGAGACACCGGGGAGCTGTTTTTT
.	TRBJ2-7	few	TRBV20-1	CSAIRAPSSYEQYF	TGCAGTGCTATCCGGGCCCCGAGCTCCTACGAGCAGTACTTC
.	TRBJ2-2	few	TRBV21-1	CASSKAFGRRGTGELFF	TGTGCCAGCAGCAAAGCCTTTGGCAGGCGGGGCACCGGGGAGCTGTTTTTT
TRBD1	TRBJ1-2	few	TRBV29-1	CSVGDRTGGTSRIYTF	TGCAGCGTCGGGGATCGGACAGGGGGGACCTCGCGGATTTACACCTTC
.	TRBJ2-1	once	TRBV20-1	CSARANYNEQFF	TGCAGTGCTAGAGCGAATTACAATGAGCAGTTCTTC
.	TRBJ2-3	.	TRBV14	CASSLPGPSATDTQYF	TGTGCCAGCAGCCTACCGGGACCGTCGGCCACAGATACGCAGTATTTT
.	TRBJ2-6	few	TRBV5-1	CASSLDVNSGANVLTF	TGCGCCAGCAGCTTAGACGTGAACTCTGGGGCCAACGTCCTGACTTTC
TRBD2	TRBJ2-1	many	TRBV28	CASSSTSGSSSYNEQFF	TGTGCCAGCAGTTCGACTAGCGGCTCGAGCTCCTACAATGAGCAGTTCTTC
.	TRBJ1-6	.	TRBV20-1	CSAFGANNSPLHF	TGCAGTGCCTTTGGGGCGAACAATTCACCCCTCCACTTT
TRBD1	TRBJ2-7	many	TRBV5-1	CASSWDRGTYEQYF	TGCGCCAGCAGCTGGGACAGGGGAACCTACGAGCAGTACTTC
TRBD1	TRBJ2-3	few	TRBV29-1	CSVEGDSSTDTQYF	TGCAGCGTTGAAGGGGACAGTAGCACAGATACGCAGTATTTT
.	TRBJ2-4	many	TRBV14	CASSQVYNIQYF	TGTGCCAGCAGCCAAGTATACAACATTCAGTACTTC
TRBD1	TRBJ2-7	.	TRBV12-3/TRBV12-4	CASSTRQGKSYEQYF	TGTGCCAGCAGTACCCGACAGGGGAAAAGCTACGAGCAGTACTTC
TRBD2	TRBJ2-7	.	TRBV7-8	CASSRSGSATYEQYF	TGTGCCAGCAGCCGTAGCGGGAGCGCCACCTACGAGCAGTACTTC
TRBD1	TRBJ1-1	.	TRBV28	CASSLTHPRTGYGGTEAFF	TGTGCCAGCAGTTTAACCCACCCGAGGACAGGGTACGGGGGAACTGAAGCTTTCTTT
.	TRBJ2-2	many	TRBV5-1	CASSSPAEGLTGELFF	TGCGCCAGCAGCTCCCCGGCGGAGGGCCTCACCGGGGAGCTGTTTTTT
TRBD1	TRBJ2-5	.	TRBV7-2	CASSRGQKETQYF	TGTGCCAGCAGCCGGGGACAGAAAGAGACCCAGTACTTC
.	TRBJ2-2	few	TRBV30	CAWSVSFTTGELFF	TGTGCCTGGAGTGTTTCATTCACGACCGGGGAGCTGTTTTTT
.	TRBJ2-5	many	TRBV29-1	CSVEAGATQYF	TGCAGCGTTGAAGCCGGGGCGACCCAGTACTTC
.	TRBJ1-2	few	TRBV30	CAWSVLGRYGYTF	TGTGCCTGGAGTGTACTCGGGAGGTATGGCTACACCTTC
.	TRBJ2-7	.	TRBV6-5	CASSNGAATYEQYF	TGTGCCAGCAGTAACGGGGCCGCCACCTACGAGCAGTACTTC
.	TRBJ2-7	.	TRBV7-9	CASTPNEAGRIEQYF	TGTGCCAGCACCCCAAACGAAGCAGGAAGAATCGAGCAGTACTTC
.	TRBJ2-1	medium-sized	TRBV20-1	CSAPEAPYNEQFF	TGCAGTGCCCCTGAGGCCCCCTACAATGAGCAGTTCTTC